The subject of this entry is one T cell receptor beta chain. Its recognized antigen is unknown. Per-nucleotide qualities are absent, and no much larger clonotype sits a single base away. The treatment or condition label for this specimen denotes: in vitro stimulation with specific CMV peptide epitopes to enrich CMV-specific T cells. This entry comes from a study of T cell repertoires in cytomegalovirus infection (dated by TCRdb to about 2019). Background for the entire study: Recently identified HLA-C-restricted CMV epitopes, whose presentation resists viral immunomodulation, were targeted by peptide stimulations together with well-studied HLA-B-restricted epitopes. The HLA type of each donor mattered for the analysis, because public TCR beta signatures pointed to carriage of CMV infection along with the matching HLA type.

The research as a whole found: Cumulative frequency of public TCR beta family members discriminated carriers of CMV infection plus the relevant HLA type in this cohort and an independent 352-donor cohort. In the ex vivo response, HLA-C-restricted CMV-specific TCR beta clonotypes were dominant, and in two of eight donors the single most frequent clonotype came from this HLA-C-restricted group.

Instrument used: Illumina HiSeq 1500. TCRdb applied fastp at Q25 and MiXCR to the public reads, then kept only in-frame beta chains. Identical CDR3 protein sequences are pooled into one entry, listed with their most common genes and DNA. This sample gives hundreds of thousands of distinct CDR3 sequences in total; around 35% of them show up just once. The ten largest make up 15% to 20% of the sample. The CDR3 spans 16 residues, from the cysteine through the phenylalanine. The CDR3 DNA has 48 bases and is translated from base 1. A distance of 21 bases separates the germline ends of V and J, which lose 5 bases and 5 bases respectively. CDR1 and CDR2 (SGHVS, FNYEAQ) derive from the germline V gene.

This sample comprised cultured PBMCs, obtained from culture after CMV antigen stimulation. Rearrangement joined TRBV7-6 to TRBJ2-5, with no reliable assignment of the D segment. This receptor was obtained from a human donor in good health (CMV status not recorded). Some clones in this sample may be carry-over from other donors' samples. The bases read TGTGCCAGCAGCCCAGGTGGCCAAGCCCCAAGGGAGACCCAGTACTTC. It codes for CASSPGGQAPRETQYF.